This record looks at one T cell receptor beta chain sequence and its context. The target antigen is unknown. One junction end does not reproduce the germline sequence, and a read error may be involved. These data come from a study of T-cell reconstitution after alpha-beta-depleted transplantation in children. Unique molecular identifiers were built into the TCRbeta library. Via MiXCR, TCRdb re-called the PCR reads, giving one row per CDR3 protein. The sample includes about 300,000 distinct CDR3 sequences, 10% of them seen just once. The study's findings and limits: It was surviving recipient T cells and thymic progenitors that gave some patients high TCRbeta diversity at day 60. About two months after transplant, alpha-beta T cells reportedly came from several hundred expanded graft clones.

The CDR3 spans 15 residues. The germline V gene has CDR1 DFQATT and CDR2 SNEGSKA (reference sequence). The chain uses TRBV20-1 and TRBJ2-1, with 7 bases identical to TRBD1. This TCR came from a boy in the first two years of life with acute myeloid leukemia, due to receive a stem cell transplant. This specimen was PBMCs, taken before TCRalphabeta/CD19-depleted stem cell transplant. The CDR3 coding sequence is TGCAGTGCTAGAAGGACAGGTGCCTCCGACAATGAGCAGTTCTTC. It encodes CSARRTGASDNEQFF.